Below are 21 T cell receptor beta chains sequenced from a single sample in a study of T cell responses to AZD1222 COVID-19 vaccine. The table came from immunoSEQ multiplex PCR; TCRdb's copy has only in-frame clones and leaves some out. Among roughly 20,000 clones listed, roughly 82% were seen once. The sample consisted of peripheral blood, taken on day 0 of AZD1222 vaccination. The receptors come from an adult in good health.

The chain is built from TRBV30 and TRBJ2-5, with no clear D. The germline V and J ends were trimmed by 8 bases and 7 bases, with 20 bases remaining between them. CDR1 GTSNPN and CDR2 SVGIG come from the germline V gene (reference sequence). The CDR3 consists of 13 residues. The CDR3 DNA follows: TGTGCCCAAACCTGGGGTAGATCTGGGACCCAGTACTTC. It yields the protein CAQTWGRSGTQYF.

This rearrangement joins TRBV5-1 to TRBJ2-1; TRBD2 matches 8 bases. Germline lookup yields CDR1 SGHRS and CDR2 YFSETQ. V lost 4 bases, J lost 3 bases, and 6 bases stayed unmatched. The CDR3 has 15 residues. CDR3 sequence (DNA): TGCGCCAGCAGCCCCACGGGAGGGGGCTACAATGAGCAGTTCTTC. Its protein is CASSPTGGGYNEQFF.

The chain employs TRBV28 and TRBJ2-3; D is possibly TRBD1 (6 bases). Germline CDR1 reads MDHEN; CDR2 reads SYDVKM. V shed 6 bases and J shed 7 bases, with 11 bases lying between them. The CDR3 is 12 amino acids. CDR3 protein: CASSAGDYTQYF. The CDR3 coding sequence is TGTGCCAGCAGCGCAGGGGATTATACGCAGTATTTT.

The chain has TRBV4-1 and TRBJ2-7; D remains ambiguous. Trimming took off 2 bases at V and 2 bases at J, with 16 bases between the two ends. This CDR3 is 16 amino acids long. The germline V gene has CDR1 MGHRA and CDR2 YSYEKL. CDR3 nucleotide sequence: TGCGCCAGCAGCCAAATCTTAAGCGCTACCACCTACGAGCAGTACTTC. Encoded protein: CASSQILSATTYEQYF.

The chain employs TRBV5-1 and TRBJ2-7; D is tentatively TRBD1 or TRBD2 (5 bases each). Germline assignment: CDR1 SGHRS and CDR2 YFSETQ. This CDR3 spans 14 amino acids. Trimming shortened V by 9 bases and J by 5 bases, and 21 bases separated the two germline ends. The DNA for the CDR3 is TGCGCCACCGCAATTGGTCAGGGACCCAACGAGCAGTACTTC. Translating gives CATAIGQGPNEQYF.

This chain's CDR3 is CASSAQGQPQHF. The DNA for the CDR3 is TGTGCCAGCAGCGCACAAGGACAGCCCCAGCATTTT. The chain is built from TRBV3-1 (or the pseudogene TRBV3-2) and TRBJ1-5, with unresolved D. CDR1 and CDR2 (germline): LGHDT, YNNKEL (reference sequence). V was trimmed by 5 bases and J by 7 bases, leaving 9 bases between them. The length of the CDR3 is 12 residues.

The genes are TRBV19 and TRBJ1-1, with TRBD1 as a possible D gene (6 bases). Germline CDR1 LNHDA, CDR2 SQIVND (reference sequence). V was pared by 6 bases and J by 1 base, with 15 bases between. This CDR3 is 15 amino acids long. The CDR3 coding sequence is TGTGCCAGTAGAGACCGGGGACACAAGAACACTGAAGCTTTCTTT. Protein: CASRDRGHKNTEAFF.

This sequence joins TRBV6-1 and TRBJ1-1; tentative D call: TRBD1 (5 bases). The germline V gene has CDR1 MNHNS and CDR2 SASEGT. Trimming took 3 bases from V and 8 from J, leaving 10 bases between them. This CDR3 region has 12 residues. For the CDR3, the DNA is TGTGCCAGCAGTGATTGGACAAACGAAGCTTTCTTT. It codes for CASSDWTNEAFF.

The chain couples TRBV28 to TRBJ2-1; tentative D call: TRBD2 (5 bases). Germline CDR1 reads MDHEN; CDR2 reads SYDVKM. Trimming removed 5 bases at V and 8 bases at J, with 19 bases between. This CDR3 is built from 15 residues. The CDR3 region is CASSPSIGGRDEQFF. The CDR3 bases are TGTGCCAGCAGTCCATCCATCGGAGGAAGGGATGAGCAGTTCTTC.

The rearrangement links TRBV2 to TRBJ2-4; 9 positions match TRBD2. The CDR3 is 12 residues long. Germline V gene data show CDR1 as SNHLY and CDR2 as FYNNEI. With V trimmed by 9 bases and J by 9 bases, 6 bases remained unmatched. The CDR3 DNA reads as TGTGCCAGAGGGACTAGCAGGGCCATTCAGTACTTC. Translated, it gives CARGTSRAIQYF.

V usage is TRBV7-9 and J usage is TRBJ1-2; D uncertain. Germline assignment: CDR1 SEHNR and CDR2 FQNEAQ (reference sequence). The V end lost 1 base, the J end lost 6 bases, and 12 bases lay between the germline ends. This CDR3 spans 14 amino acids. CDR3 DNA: TGTGCCAGCAGCTTAGGGACCTTCGTGGATGGCTACACCTTC. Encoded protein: CASSLGTFVDGYTF. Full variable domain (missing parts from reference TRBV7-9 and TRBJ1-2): DTGVSQNPRHKITKRGQNVTFRCDPISEHNRLYWYRQTLGQGPEFLTYFQNEAQLEKSRLLSDRFSAERPKGSFSTLEIQRTEQGDSAMYLCASSLGTFVDGYTFGSGTRLTVV.

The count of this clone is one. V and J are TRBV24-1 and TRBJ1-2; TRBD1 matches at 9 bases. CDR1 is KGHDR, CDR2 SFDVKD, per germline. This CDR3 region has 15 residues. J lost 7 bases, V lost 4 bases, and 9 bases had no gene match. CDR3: CATSDTPGQGGGYTF. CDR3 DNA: TGTGCCACCAGTGACACACCGGGACAGGGCGGTGGCTACACCTTC.

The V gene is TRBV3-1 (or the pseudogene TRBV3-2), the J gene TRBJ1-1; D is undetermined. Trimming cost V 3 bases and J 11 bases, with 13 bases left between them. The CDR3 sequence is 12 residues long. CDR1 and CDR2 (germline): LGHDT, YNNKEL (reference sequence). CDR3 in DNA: TGTGCCAGCAGCCACAAACAGTCGGTGGCTTTCTTT. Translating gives CASSHKQSVAFF.

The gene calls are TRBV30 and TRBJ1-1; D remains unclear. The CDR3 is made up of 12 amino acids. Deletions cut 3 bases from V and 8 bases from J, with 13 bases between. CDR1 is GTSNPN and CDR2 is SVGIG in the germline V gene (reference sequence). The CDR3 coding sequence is TGTGCCTGGAGCCCAGGACTTTCCGAAGCTTTCTTT. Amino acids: CAWSPGLSEAFF.

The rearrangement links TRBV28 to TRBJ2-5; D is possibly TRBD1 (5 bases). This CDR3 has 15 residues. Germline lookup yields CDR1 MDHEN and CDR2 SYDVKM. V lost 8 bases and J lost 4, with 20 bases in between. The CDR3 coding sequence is TGTGCCAGCTCACTCCGCCGCAGGGAACGAGAGACCCAGTACTTC. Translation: CASSLRRRERETQYF.

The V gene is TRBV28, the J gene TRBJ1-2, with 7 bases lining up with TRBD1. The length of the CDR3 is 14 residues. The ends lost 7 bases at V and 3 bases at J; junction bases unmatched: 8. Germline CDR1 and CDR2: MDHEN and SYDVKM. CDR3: CASKMTGPYYGYTF. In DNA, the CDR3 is TGTGCCAGCAAGATGACAGGGCCCTACTATGGCTACACCTTC.

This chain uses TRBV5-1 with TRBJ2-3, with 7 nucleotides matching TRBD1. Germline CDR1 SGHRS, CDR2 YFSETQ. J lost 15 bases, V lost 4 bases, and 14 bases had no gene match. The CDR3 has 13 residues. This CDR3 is CASSPRAGTVAYF. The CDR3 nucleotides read TGCGCCAGCAGCCCCAGGGCCGGGACAGTGGCCTATTTT.

The CDR3: CASSLGDRVGYGYTF. The CDR3 nucleotides are TGTGCCAGCAGCCTCGGGGACAGGGTTGGGTATGGCTACACCTTC. The V call is TRBV4-2, the J call TRBJ1-2; 9 bases agree with TRBD1. This CDR3 comprises 15 residues. J lost 5 bases, V lost 4 bases, and 8 bases had no gene match. Germline V lookup: CDR1 LGHNA, CDR2 YNFKEQ.

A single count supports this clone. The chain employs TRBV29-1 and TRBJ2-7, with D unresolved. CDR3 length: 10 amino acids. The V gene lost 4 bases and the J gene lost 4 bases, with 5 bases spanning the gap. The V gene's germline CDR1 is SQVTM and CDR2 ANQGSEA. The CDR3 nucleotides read TGCAGCGTTGTGGATTACGAGCAGTACTTC. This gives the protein CSVVDYEQYF.

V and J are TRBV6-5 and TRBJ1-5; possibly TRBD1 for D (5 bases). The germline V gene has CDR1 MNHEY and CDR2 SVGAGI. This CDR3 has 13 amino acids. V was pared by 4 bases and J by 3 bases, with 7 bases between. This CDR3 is CASSSGFNQPQHF. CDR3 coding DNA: TGTGCCAGCAGTTCAGGGTTCAATCAGCCCCAGCATTTT.

The CDR3 protein is CASMRSNQPQHF. The CDR3 nucleotides are TGTGCCAGCATGAGGAGCAATCAGCCCCAGCATTTT. The rearrangement links TRBV21-1 to TRBJ1-5. TRBV21-1 represents a pseudogene. This CDR3 has 12 amino acids.